This TCR beta chain was captured by sequencing in a study of CD8 T cells in Susac syndrome. Notes on the study in general: A relatively small number of individuals underwent TCR sequencing and HLA analysis.

V dropped 3 bases and J dropped 9 bases, with 18 bases sitting between them. Germline V gene lookup returns CDR1 SQVTM and CDR2 ANQGSEA. This CDR3 is 13 amino acids long. Concerning this clonotype itself: The antigen is not known.

TEMRA cells were FACS-enriched, with CD8+ and CD4+ T cells isolated negatively. Random hexamers were used to reverse transcribe an amount of roughly 0.45 to 1 ug RNA. A single record per CDR3 protein comes from TCRdb applying MiXCR to the immunoSEQ multiplex PCR reads. The table includes some 100,000 distinct CDR3 sequences, roughly 92% detected once. Material: CD8+ T cells from PBMCs. The sequence derives from a human donor in good health. The chain joins TRBV29-1 to TRBJ2-7; D is possibly TRBD1 or TRBD2 (6 bases each). CDR3 loop: CSVDLGPGAGQYF. The CDR3 DNA follows: TGCAGCGTTGATTTGGGACCGGGGGCTGGGCAGTACTTC.